These 21 T cell receptor beta chains originate from one sample sequenced in a study of control samples from healthy donors and cancer patients. Assay used: immunoSEQ multiplex PCR; TCRdb lists only in-frame clones, some missing. The sample consists of about 160,000 clones, roughly 94% of them appearing once. Material for sequencing was blood. The receptors shown here come from a woman aged 40 to 50 in good health.

About this clone: The sample carries other DNA sequences with the same CDR3. This chain uses TRBV9 with TRBJ1-2; D call uncertain. CDR3 size: 12 residues. The ends were cut back, 0 bases at V and 4 bases at J, with 4 bases in the middle. Per the germline V gene, CDR1 is SGDLS and CDR2 is YYNGEE. The DNA of the CDR3 is TGTGCCAGCAGCGTAGGGGTCTATGGCTACACCTTC. This sequence encodes CASSVGVYGYTF. The whole variable domain, remainder taken from reference TRBV9 and TRBJ1-2, is DSGVTQTPKHLITATGQRVTLRCSPRSGDLSVYWYQQSLDQGLQFLIQYYNGEERAKGNILERFSAQQFPDLHSELNLSSLELGDSALYFCASSVGVYGYTFGSGTRLTVV.

V gene TRBV10-3 combines with J gene TRBJ2-4; no clear D. CDR1 is ENHRY, CDR2 SYGVKD, per germline. The CDR3 extends over 15 amino acids. The germline V and J ends were trimmed by 6 bases and 0 bases, with 12 bases remaining between them. The CDR3 nucleotides are TGTGCCATCAGCGACCCGACCGTAGCCAAAAACATTCAGTACTTC. Translated, it gives CAISDPTVAKNIQYF.

The gene calls are TRBV7-9 and TRBJ1-6; 7 positions match TRBD1. Trimming removed 0 bases from V and 4 bases from J; junction bases left unmatched: 12. The CDR3 has 19 amino acids. The germline gives CDR1 SEHNR, CDR2 FQNEAQ (reference sequence). CDR3 DNA: TGTGCCAGCAGCTTAGCGCCCGGGGAGGGGGCCGGTTATAATTCACCCCTCCACTTT. Its translation: CASSLAPGEGAGYNSPLHF.

The chain links TRBV14 to TRBJ1-6, with TRBD1 as a possible D gene (6 bases). The CDR3 consists of 16 residues. The V end lost 2 bases, the J end lost 5 bases, and 13 bases lay between the germline ends. The germline gives CDR1 SGHDN, CDR2 FVKESK. CDR3 region: CASSQSQGWDNSPLHF. CDR3 coding DNA: TGTGCCAGCAGCCAATCACAGGGATGGGATAATTCACCCCTCCACTTT.

The chain uses TRBV20-1 and TRBJ2-3; the match to TRBD2 covers 14 bases. CDR3 size: 18 residues. V lost 3 bases, J lost 1 base, and 9 bases stayed unmatched. CDR1 and CDR2 (germline): DFQATT, SNEGSKA (reference sequence). CDR3 DNA sequence: TGCAGTGCTAGTCTCGCGGGACTAGCGGGAGCTGGCACAGATACGCAGTATTTT. This encodes CSASLAGLAGAGTDTQYF.

V usage is TRBV6-2 or TRBV6-3 and J usage is TRBJ1-5; no clear D gene. Germline V gives CDR1 MNHEY, CDR2 SVGEGT. Trimming took off 2 bases at V and 0 bases at J, with 5 bases between the two ends. The CDR3 has 14 residues. The CDR3 loop is CASSYRGSNQPQHF. The CDR3 DNA follows: TGTGCCAGCAGTTACCGGGGTAGCAATCAGCCCCAGCATTTT.

This rearrangement joins TRBV5-1 to TRBJ2-7, with D hard to call. With 4 bases removed from V and 3 bases from J, the gap between germline ends came to 8 bases. Germline V gene data show CDR1 as SGHRS and CDR2 as YFSETQ. The CDR3 consists of 12 residues. The CDR3 loop reads CASSVGNYEQYF. In DNA form, the CDR3 reads TGCGCCAGCAGCGTAGGAAACTACGAGCAGTACTTC. The variable domain in full, completed from reference TRBV5-1 and TRBJ2-7, reads KAGVTQTPRYLIKTRGQQVTLSCSPISGHRSVSWYQQTPGQGLQFLFEYFSETQRNKGNFPGRFSGRQFSNSRSEMNVSTLELGDSALYLCASSVGNYEQYFGPGTRLTVT.

The chain recombines TRBV12-3 or TRBV12-4 with TRBJ1-1, with a weak D call TRBD1 (5 bases). Trimming took 1 base from V and 8 from J, leaving 11 bases between them. The CDR3 extends over 13 amino acids. The CDR3, as DNA: TGTGCCAGCAGTTTAGTAGGGGCTGGGGAAGCTTTCTTT. It yields the protein CASSLVGAGEAFF.

V is TRBV29-1 and J is TRBJ1-1; no clear D. CDR1 and CDR2 from the germline V gene are SQVTM and ANQGSEA. The CDR3 is 12 residues long. Trimming removed 2 bases at V and 14 bases at J, with 18 bases between. For the CDR3, the DNA is TGCAGCGTTGAATTCCAGGACGGGCCTTTGTTCTTT. As protein: CSVEFQDGPLFF.

The chain employs TRBV28 and TRBJ1-2, with D tentatively TRBD1 (5 bases). Germline-derived CDR1 and CDR2 are MDHEN and SYDVKM. The CDR3 totals 17 residues. V gave up 5 bases and J gave up 4 bases, with 23 bases separating them. The CDR3 nucleotides read TGTGCCAGCAGTGCTCCGGGACTTATGCTCTCCGGCTATGGCTACACCTTC. Translation gives CASSAPGLMLSGYGYTF.

This rearrangement joins TRBV24-1 to TRBJ2-2, with 9 bases that match TRBD1. Germline CDR1 KGHDR, CDR2 SFDVKD. Losses at the gene ends were 3 bases for V and 4 bases for J; bases not matched to a gene: 14. The CDR3 contains 19 residues. The DNA of the CDR3 is TGTGCCACCAGTGATCCGCCTATACAGGGGGCGTCGACCACCGGGGAGCTGTTTTTT. This sequence encodes CATSDPPIQGASTTGELFF.

This clone occurred once. The CDR3 DNA is TGTGCCAGTAGTTCAGGGACTGCGAACTATGGCTACACCTTC. It translates to CASSSGTANYGYTF. The V and J genes are TRBV19 and TRBJ1-2; TRBD1 is a possible D gene (5 bases). The CDR3 loop spans 14 amino acids. Germline lookup yields CDR1 LNHDA and CDR2 SQIVND (reference sequence). Trimming left V 5 bases short and J 2 bases short, with 12 bases between.

The V call is TRBV20-1, the J call TRBJ1-1; the match to TRBD1 covers 7 bases. The V gene's germline CDR1 is DFQATT and CDR2 SNEGSKA (reference sequence). The trim removed 8 bases at V and 7 bases at J, leaving 7 bases unmatched. CDR3 size: 11 residues. Here the CDR3 reads CSCMTGYEAFF. The CDR3, as DNA: TGCAGTTGCATGACAGGGTATGAAGCTTTCTTT.

V usage is TRBV9 and J usage is TRBJ2-1; D gene ambiguous. CDR3 length: 14 residues. Trimming pared 0 bases from V and 11 bases from J, leaving 15 bases between. CDR1 is SGDLS and CDR2 is YYNGEE in the germline V gene. CDR3 residues: CASSVVEPPGKQFF. DNA for the CDR3: TGTGCCAGCAGCGTAGTGGAGCCACCAGGAAAGCAGTTCTTC. The complete variable domain, with remaining parts taken from reference TRBV9 and TRBJ2-1, reads DSGVTQTPKHLITATGQRVTLRCSPRSGDLSVYWYQQSLDQGLQFLIQYYNGEERAKGNILERFSAQQFPDLHSELNLSSLELGDSALYFCASSVVEPPGKQFFGPGTRLTVL.

The chain has TRBV19 and TRBJ1-6, with D tentatively TRBD1 (5 bases). This CDR3 has 16 amino acids. Germline loops: CDR1 LNHDA, CDR2 SQIVND (reference sequence). The V gene lost 2 bases and the J gene lost 10 bases, with 18 bases spanning the gap. CDR3: CASSIPDGGFWSPLHF. For the CDR3, the DNA is TGTGCCAGTAGTATACCCGACGGGGGTTTTTGGTCACCCCTCCACTTT. The full variable domain, rest sourced from reference TRBV19 and TRBJ1-6, is DGGITQSPKYLFRKEGQNVTLSCEQNLNHDAMYWYRQDPGQGLRLIYYSQIVNDFQKGDIAEGYSVSREKKESFPLTVTSAQKNPTAFYLCASSIPDGGFWSPLHFGNGTRLTVT.

V is TRBV9 and J is TRBJ1-5; D is possibly TRBD1 (6 bases). The CDR3 contains 14 residues. V shed 2 bases and J shed 3 bases, with 9 bases lying between them. The V gene's germline CDR1 is SGDLS and CDR2 YYNGEE. The CDR3 DNA sequence: TGTGCCAGCAGCGTCTGGACAGTCAATCAGCCCCAGCATTTT. Its protein is CASSVWTVNQPQHF.

A note on this clone: The germline gene is not matched at one end of the junction; a read error may be the cause. This rearrangement joins TRBV18 to TRBJ1-1, with D possibly TRBD1 on 5 matching bases. Germline-derived CDR1 and CDR2 are KGHSH and LQKENI. The CDR3 has 13 amino acids. CDR3 amino acids: CASSRDGNRLGGF. CDR3 bases: TGTGCCAGCTCAAGAGACGGGAACAGGTTGGGGGGGTTT.

The chain is built from TRBV2 and TRBJ2-7, with D maybe TRBD2 (5 bases). V was trimmed by 8 bases and J by 6 bases, leaving 20 bases between them. This CDR3 is built from 14 residues. Germline CDR1 and CDR2: SNHLY and FYNNEI. CDR3 loop: CASHYREKRPEQYF. CDR3 bases: TGTGCCAGCCACTATAGGGAGAAGCGCCCCGAGCAGTACTTC.

Written as DNA, the CDR3 is TGTGCCAGCTCACCCTCCTCACAGGGGACTGAAGCTTTCTTT. As protein: CASSPSSQGTEAFF. This rearrangement joins TRBV18 to TRBJ1-1, with 7 bases identical to TRBD1. Germline assignment: CDR1 KGHSH and CDR2 LQKENI. The CDR3 contains 14 residues. V trimming: 3 bases; J trimming: 5 bases; junction bases outside the gene matches: 6.

This chain uses TRBV2 with TRBJ1-2, with a weak D call TRBD1 (5 bases). Germline V gives CDR1 SNHLY, CDR2 FYNNEI. Trimming shortened V by 5 bases and J by 4 bases, and 14 bases separated the two germline ends. CDR3 length: 14 amino acids. The CDR3 nucleotides read TGTGCCAGCAGTCCCAGGGTCACGCGCTATGGCTACACCTTC. Translation: CASSPRVTRYGYTF.

The chain uses TRBV21-1 and TRBJ1-6; the table calls TRBD1, which could not be checked here. TRBV21-1 corresponds to a pseudogene. The CDR3 covers 21 residues. The CDR3 sequence is CASSLNPPVWATKLYNSPLHF. In DNA, the CDR3 is TGTGCCAGCAGCCTAAATCCCCCCGTGTGGGCTACAAAACTCTATAATTCACCCCTCCACTTT.